This is a list of T cell receptor beta chains from one sample in a study of technical replicates of blood from several donors. Assay: immunoSEQ multiplex PCR; the TCRdb copy retains only in-frame clones and omits some. The sample has roughly 80,000 clones; 89% are singletons. Material: T cells isolated from PBMCs. Receptor source: a human donor in good health. CDR3s include the opening cysteine and the closing phenylalanine or tryptophan. A D gene is named only where the DNA matches it firmly. The size entry is marked missing in some rows and otherwise reads once, few, many or a size class.

v_call,clone_size,d_call,j_call,cdr3_nt,cdr3_aa
TRBV30,-,-,TRBJ2-3,TGTGCCTGGAATAACCAGGACAGAGGGACGCAGTATTTT,CAWNNQDRGTQYF
TRBV6-1,-,-,TRBJ1-5,TGTGCCAGCAGTGAGGCCGGACTGAATCAGCCCCAGCATTTT,CASSEAGLNQPQHF
TRBV11-2,-,-,TRBJ1-6,TGTGCCAGCAGCCCACTAATAGCTAATTCACCCCTCCACTTT,CASSPLIANSPLHF
TRBV10-3,-,TRBD1,TRBJ1-1,TGTGCCATCAAGGGGGACAGGGATCGGTCTTACACTGAAGCTTTCTTT,CAIKGDRDRSYTEAFF
TRBV19,few,TRBD1,TRBJ1-1,TGTGCCATCATGGACAGGGAATTTACTGAAGCTTTCTTT,CAIMDREFTEAFF
TRBV7-9,-,TRBD2,TRBJ2-3,TGTGCCAGCAGCACTTTGACTAGCGGGGTTAGCACAGATACGCAGTATTTT,CASSTLTSGVSTDTQYF
TRBV2,-,TRBD2,TRBJ2-2,TGTGCCAGCATCCGTAGCGGGAGGGATACCGGGGAGCTGTTTTTT,CASIRSGRDTGELFF
TRBV5-1,-,-,TRBJ1-3,TGCGCCAGCAGCCCTGACTGGGGAAACACCATATATTTT,CASSPDWGNTIYF
TRBV10-3,-,TRBD2,TRBJ2-7,TGTGCCATCGGGCGGGGGGTACACGAGCAGTACTTC,CAIGRGVHEQYF
TRBV11-2,-,TRBD1,TRBJ1-2,TGTGCCAGCAGTAAACCGGGACAGAATAGAGATGGCTACACCTTC,CASSKPGQNRDGYTF
TRBV6-5,-,-,TRBJ2-3,TGTGCCAGCGCTAATCCTACCGATACGCAGTATTTT,CASANPTDTQYF
TRBV7-2,-,TRBD1,TRBJ2-7,TGTGCCAGCCGGGACAGGGGAAACGAGCAGTACTTC,CASRDRGNEQYF
TRBV6-1,once,TRBD1,TRBJ2-3,TGTGCCAGCAGGCCCGGGACAGGGCACACAGATACGCAGTATTTT,CASRPGTGHTDTQYF
TRBV29-1,-,TRBD2,TRBJ2-3,TGCAGCTCAATGGGGCTAGCGGGAGCCGGCACAGATACGCAGTATTTT,CSSMGLAGAGTDTQYF
TRBV21-1,-,-,TRBJ1-1,TGTGCCAGCAGCAAATACCTTGATGCAACGGGACAGGGGGTGAACACTGAAGCTTTCTTT,CASSKYLDATGQGVNTEAFF
TRBV2,-,TRBD1,TRBJ1-1,TGTGCCACCCTAGGGACAGTAAACACTGAAGCTTTCTTT,CATLGTVNTEAFF
TRBV5-1,-,TRBD1,TRBJ2-7,TGCGCCAGCAGCTTGGCCCCTATAGGACAGGGGGCCTACGAGCAGTACTTC,CASSLAPIGQGAYEQYF
TRBV7-8,-,-,TRBJ2-5,TGTGCCAGCAGCTTAAGCAGGGTCCAGACCCAGTACTTC,CASSLSRVQTQYF
TRBV7-2,-,TRBD2,TRBJ2-5,TGTGCCAGCAGCTTCACTAGCGGGATGTACCAAGAGACCCAGTACTTC,CASSFTSGMYQETQYF
TRBV16,-,-,TRBJ1-5,TGTGCCAGCAGCCTTTGGAGGGCCAATCAGCCCCAGCATTTT,CASSLWRANQPQHF
TRBV7-2,few,TRBD1,TRBJ1-5,TGTGCCAGCAGCCGGGACAGTCTAAATCAGCCCCAGCATTTT,CASSRDSLNQPQHF
TRBV9,-,-,TRBJ2-3,TGTGCCAGCAGCGTCACTTCTAGCGCGAACACAGATACGCAGTATTTT,CASSVTSSANTDTQYF
TRBV7-2,-,-,TRBJ1-5,TGTGCCAGCAGCTGGGCAGGGGGCAATCAGCCCCAGCATTTT,CASSWAGGNQPQHF
TRBV19,-,TRBD1,TRBJ2-1,TGTGCCAGTAGTCTCACGGACAGGGGATACCACAATGAGCAGTTCTTC,CASSLTDRGYHNEQFF
TRBV28,-,-,TRBJ2-5,TGTGCCATCGCCCCGGGACAAGAGACCCAGTACTTC,CAIAPGQETQYF
TRBV6-5,-,-,TRBJ1-2,TGTGCCAGCAGTTCTCAGGCCCGCCACTATGGCTACACCTTC,CASSSQARHYGYTF
TRBV6-5,-,-,TRBJ2-7,TGTGCCAGCAGAGGAAGAGGGCAATCCTACGAGCAGTACTTC,CASRGRGQSYEQYF
TRBV5-1,-,TRBD2,TRBJ2-7,TGCGCCAGCAGCTGGACTAGCGGGACGATCTACGAGCAGTACTTC,CASSWTSGTIYEQYF
TRBV28,-,TRBD2,TRBJ2-3,TGTGCCAGCAGTTCCCGTAGACTAGCGGGTTTCACAGATACGCAGTATTTT,CASSSRRLAGFTDTQYF
TRBV7-9,-,TRBD2,TRBJ2-1,TGTGCCAGCAGCTCCCTTACGGGAGGCAATGAGCAGTTCTTC,CASSSLTGGNEQFF
TRBV7-9,-,TRBD1,TRBJ1-1,TGTGCCAGCAGCTTAGGGGACAGGTCCTGGAACACTGAAGCTTTCTTT,CASSLGDRSWNTEAFF
TRBV19,-,-,TRBJ2-2,TGTGCCAGTAGTATCGGTCCCGGGTTAGCCGGGGAGCTGTTTTTT,CASSIGPGLAGELFF
TRBV5-6,-,TRBD2,TRBJ2-5,TGTGCCAGCAGCCCTAACGTATTTACCGGGACTAGGCAGGTCGAGACCCAGTACTTC,CASSPNVFTGTRQVETQYF
TRBV9,-,TRBD2,TRBJ2-3,TGTGCCAGCAGCGTAGTAGCGGGAGTACCAGATACGCAGTATTTT,CASSVVAGVPDTQYF
TRBV5-1,-,TRBD1,TRBJ2-1,TGCGCCAGCAGCCCCGTTACAGGGGATATCAACTGGGAGCAGTTCTTC,CASSPVTGDINWEQFF
TRBV2,-,-,TRBJ2-1,TGTGCCAGCAGTGAAGTAGAAGCCTACAATGAGCAGTTCTTC,CASSEVEAYNEQFF
TRBV10-2,-,TRBD2,TRBJ2-1,TGCGCCAGCAGATCTAGCGGGAGGGCCACCAATGAGCAGTTCTTC,CASRSSGRATNEQFF
TRBV27,-,TRBD1,TRBJ1-5,TGTGCCAGCAGTTTAGAAGGGCCGGGACAGCCATACAATCAGCCCCAGCATTTT,CASSLEGPGQPYNQPQHF
TRBV9,once,TRBD2,TRBJ2-3,TGTGCCAGCAGCTCTGGACTAGCAGACACAGATACGCAGTATTTT,CASSSGLADTDTQYF
TRBV9,once,-,TRBJ2-5,TGTGCCAGCAGCGCCGGGGTCGGCCTAGGGGAGACCCAGTACTTC,CASSAGVGLGETQYF
TRBV7-9,-,TRBD1,TRBJ1-5,TGTGCCAGCAGCTTTGCAGGGGGTGGTCAGCCCCAGCATTTT,CASSFAGGGQPQHF
TRBV19,-,-,TRBJ1-1,TGTGCCAGTAGTATGGTAGAGCGCACTGAAGCTTTCTTT,CASSMVERTEAFF
TRBV7-2,-,TRBD1,TRBJ2-5,TGTGCCAGCAGCCAAGGGGGCACCCAAGAGACCCAGTACTTC,CASSQGGTQETQYF
TRBV4-2,-,-,TRBJ1-5,TGTGCCAGCAGCTTTAGGGGGGGGAGTCAGCCCCAGCATTTT,CASSFRGGSQPQHF
TRBV4-2,-,TRBD1,TRBJ1-1,TGTGCCAGCAGCCCGGGACAGTTAAACACTGAAGCTTTCTTT,CASSPGQLNTEAFF
TRBV15,-,TRBD2,TRBJ2-2,TGTGCCACCAGTGGGACTAGCGGGAGGGCGGCCGGGGAGCTGTTTTTT,CATSGTSGRAAGELFF
TRBV9,-,-,TRBJ2-1,TGTGCCAGCAGCGGCTACGCTAGCGCGCGCTCAGGGGAGCAGTTCTTC,CASSGYASARSGEQFF
TRBV6-5,-,-,TRBJ1-1,TGTGCCAGCAGTAGAGGCTTGGGGAACACTGAAGCTTTCTTT,CASSRGLGNTEAFF
TRBV29-1,-,-,TRBJ1-2,TGCAGCGTTGAAATTCAGGGGCGGAACTATGGCTACACCTTC,CSVEIQGRNYGYTF
TRBV6-5,once,TRBD1,TRBJ1-2,TGTGCCACTACTACAGGGGGCGCGGGGTATGGCTACACCTTC,CATTTGGAGYGYTF
TRBV27,-,-,TRBJ2-1,TGTGCCAGCAGTTTATCAGTTAGCTCCTACAATGAGCAGTTCTTC,CASSLSVSSYNEQFF
TRBV30,few,-,TRBJ2-3,TGTGCCGCCACCTGGGCTCTTACGCAGTATTTT,CAATWALTQYF
TRBV30,few,-,TRBJ2-7,TGTGCCTGGAGCATAATCGGGGAGCAGTACTTC,CAWSIIGEQYF
TRBV6-4,-,TRBD2,TRBJ2-3,TGTGCCAGCAGTGACTATCCTAGCGGGAGTATTGGCGCAGATACGCAGTATTTT,CASSDYPSGSIGADTQYF
TRBV7-2,-,TRBD2,TRBJ2-7,TGTGCCAGCAGGGGGACTAGCGGGAGGTCCGAGCAGTACTTC,CASRGTSGRSEQYF
TRBV29-1,few,-,TRBJ2-2,TGCAGCGTTGTCAGGGGAGACACCGGGGAGCTGTTTTTT,CSVVRGDTGELFF
TRBV7-3,-,TRBD2,TRBJ2-1,TGTGCCAGCAGCTTAAGGGGGGGAAGTTCCTACAATGAGCAGTTCTTC,CASSLRGGSSYNEQFF